Listed below are T cell receptor beta chains from one sample, sequenced in a study of blood T cell repertoires in COVID-19. Assay used: immunoSEQ multiplex PCR; TCRdb lists only in-frame clones, some missing. The sample includes under 250,000 clones, 65% to 85% of them seen just once. The sample taken for sequencing was peripheral blood. Every receptor here comes from a middle-aged man with active or convalescent COVID-19. Both conserved end residues are part of each CDR3. The order of the fields is V gene, J gene, D gene, clone size, CDR3 protein, CDR3 DNA. The D gene is left open where the match is weak. Where a row states a size, it is once, few, many or the class of an expanded clone; other rows omit it.

TRBV10-2	TRBJ1-2	.	once	CASSESGADNYGYTF	TGCGCCAGCAGTGAGTCGGGGGCAGACAACTATGGCTACACCTTC
TRBV5-1	TRBJ1-1	.	once	CASSLSEMNTEAFF	TGCGCCAGCAGCTTGTCGGAGATGAACACTGAAGCTTTCTTT
TRBV4-1	TRBJ1-4	.	.	CASSQSYGNNEKLFF	TGCGCCAGCAGCCAAAGCTACGGTAATAATGAAAAACTGTTTTTT
TRBV20-1	TRBJ1-2	.	.	CSASVGVEVGYTF	TGCAGTGCTAGTGTCGGGGTCGAGGTTGGCTACACCTTC
TRBV3-1/TRBV3-2	TRBJ1-3	.	.	CASSRQSGNTIYF	TGTGCCAGCAGTCGACAGTCTGGAAACACCATATATTTT
TRBV19	TRBJ2-1	.	.	CASNGGYNEQFF	TGTGCCAGTAACGGCGGTTACAATGAGCAGTTCTTC
TRBV28	TRBJ1-5	.	few	CASSFQGIGNQPQHF	TGTGCCAGCAGTTTCCAGGGGATAGGCAATCAGCCCCAGCATTTT
TRBV19	TRBJ1-1	TRBD1	many	CASTPINPGTGRTEAFF	TGTGCCAGTACCCCTATAAACCCTGGGACAGGGAGGACTGAAGCTTTCTTT
TRBV4-3	TRBJ2-1	.	.	CASSQDGVGGSSYNEQFF	TGCGCCAGCAGCCAAGATGGGGTGGGGGGAAGCTCCTACAATGAGCAGTTCTTC
TRBV19	TRBJ1-4	.	.	CASSIIRDRNLNEKLFF	TGTGCCAGTAGTATTATCAGGGATCGGAACCTTAATGAAAAACTGTTTTTT
TRBV7-2	TRBJ1-2	TRBD1	.	CASSPRGTALHYGYTF	TGTGCCAGCAGCCCCAGAGGGACAGCCCTCCATTATGGCTACACCTTC
TRBV6-2/TRBV6-3	TRBJ2-3	.	.	CASSHGPRGGPTNTQYF	TGTGCCAGCAGTCACGGACCGAGGGGGGGACCCACGAATACGCAGTATTTT
TRBV27	TRBJ2-1	.	.	CASSSIPSEGNEQFF	TGTGCCAGCAGTTCCATCCCTAGCGAGGGCAATGAGCAGTTCTTC
TRBV18	TRBJ2-7	.	.	CASSPNPTARGEQYF	TGTGCCAGCTCACCAAACCCCACGGCCCGGGGCGAGCAGTACTTC
TRBV9	TRBJ1-2	.	.	CASSVTSGNYGYTF	TGTGCCAGCAGCGTTACGTCGGGAAACTATGGCTACACCTTC
TRBV5-4	TRBJ1-1	.	.	CASSFGGPRNTEAFF	TGTGCCAGCAGCTTCGGAGGGCCTAGGAACACTGAAGCTTTCTTT
TRBV11-3	TRBJ2-1	TRBD1	.	CASSLGVDRGLYNEQFF	TGTGCCAGCAGCTTAGGGGTGGACAGGGGGCTTTACAATGAGCAGTTCTTC
TRBV15	TRBJ1-4	.	few	CATSRDNGNEKLFF	TGTGCCACCAGCAGAGATAACGGGAATGAAAAACTGTTTTTT
TRBV28	TRBJ1-2	.	.	CASSFPGTYYGYTF	TGTGCCAGCAGTTTCCCCGGGACATACTATGGCTACACCTTC
TRBV28	TRBJ1-6	.	.	CASSSNPGVPHSPLHF	TGTGCCAGCAGTTCCAACCCCGGGGTCCCTCATTCACCCCTCCACTTT
TRBV19	TRBJ1-3	.	once	CASLKSSGNTIYF	TGTGCCAGTCTGAAGAGCTCTGGAAACACCATATATTTT
TRBV28	TRBJ1-2	TRBD1	.	CASVGGRGRVGGYTF	TGTGCCAGCGTGGGGGGCAGGGGGCGAGTGGGAGGCTACACCTTC
TRBV27	TRBJ2-1	.	.	CASSPNPRDWRGEQFF	TGTGCCAGCAGTCCTAACCCCCGGGATTGGCGGGGTGAGCAGTTCTTC
TRBV29-1	TRBJ1-1	TRBD1	.	CSVGTAENTEAFF	TGCAGCGTCGGGACAGCGGAGAACACTGAAGCTTTCTTT
TRBV16	TRBJ1-2	.	few	CASSQLGDIQNYGYTF	TGTGCCAGCAGCCAACTTGGGGACATCCAAAACTATGGCTACACCTTC
TRBV11-2	TRBJ1-1	.	few	CASSLGQVSEAFF	TGTGCCAGCAGCTTAGGACAGGTCTCTGAAGCTTTCTTT
TRBV19	TRBJ1-1	TRBD1	.	CASSVPGQGLNTEAFF	TGTGCCAGTAGTGTTCCGGGACAGGGGCTGAACACTGAAGCTTTCTTT
TRBV6-2/TRBV6-3	TRBJ1-5	TRBD1	few	CASSYSTGQGGNQPQHF	TGTGCCAGCAGTTACTCTACCGGACAGGGCGGCAATCAGCCCCAGCATTTT
TRBV5-1	TRBJ1-3	.	few	CASSVVGGSGNTIYF	TGCGCCAGCAGCGTTGTAGGGGGTTCTGGAAACACCATATATTTT
TRBV20-1	TRBJ2-2	TRBD2	.	CSASAASGNHVNTGELFF	TGCAGTGCTAGTGCGGCTAGCGGGAACCATGTGAACACCGGGGAGCTGTTTTTT
TRBV30	TRBJ2-1	.	.	CAWSFLAKNNEQFF	TGTGCCTGGAGCTTCCTAGCGAAGAACAATGAGCAGTTCTTC
TRBV14	TRBJ1-1	TRBD1	.	CASSQRTGRNTEAFF	TGTGCCAGCAGCCAACGGACAGGGAGGAACACTGAAGCTTTCTTT
TRBV5-1	TRBJ1-1	.	.	CASSEQGVNTEAFF	TGCGCCAGCAGCGAACAGGGTGTGAACACTGAAGCTTTCTTT
TRBV7-9	TRBJ2-7	TRBD1	.	CASSHRQGVYEQYF	TGTGCCAGCAGCCATCGACAGGGGGTCTACGAGCAGTACTTC
TRBV4-1	TRBJ2-7	TRBD1	.	CASSHPGTGDYEQYF	TGCGCCAGCAGCCATCCGGGGACAGGGGACTACGAGCAGTACTTC
TRBV9	TRBJ1-1	TRBD1	.	CASSVEGAGTEAFF	TGTGCCAGCAGCGTAGAGGGGGCGGGCACTGAAGCTTTCTTT
TRBV6-5	TRBJ1-1	TRBD1	.	CASSYPDRGKAFF	TGTGCCAGCAGTTACCCGGACAGGGGTAAAGCTTTCTTT
TRBV27	TRBJ2-7	.	.	CASSLNRATYEQYF	TGTGCCAGCAGTTTGAACAGGGCAACCTACGAGCAGTACTTC
TRBV19	TRBJ2-7	.	.	CASRSYEQYF	TGTGCCAGCCGCTCCTACGAGCAGTACTTC
TRBV5-4	TRBJ2-2	TRBD1	.	CASSPGQGGNTGELFF	TGTGCCAGCAGCCCCGGACAGGGCGGGAACACCGGGGAGCTGTTTTTT
TRBV6-5	TRBJ1-2	TRBD1	once	CASTQTGGAGGYTF	TGTGCCAGCACCCAGACAGGGGGCGCGGGTGGCTACACCTTC
TRBV19	TRBJ2-3	TRBD2	.	CASSLGGGTDTQYF	TGTGCCAGTAGCCTCGGGGGGGGCACAGATACGCAGTATTTT
TRBV11-3	TRBJ2-3	TRBD1	.	CASSLRGTGGIDTQYF	TGTGCCAGCAGCCTCCGCGGGACAGGGGGGATAGATACGCAGTATTTT
TRBV30	TRBJ2-5	TRBD2	.	CAWNPWGGAQETQYF	TGTGCCTGGAATCCCTGGGGAGGGGCCCAAGAGACCCAGTACTTC
TRBV25-1	TRBJ1-2	.	.	CASSVWGGYGYTF	TGTGCCAGCAGTGTATGGGGGGGCTATGGCTACACCTTC